A few counts support the clone carrying this T cell receptor (beta chain). TCRdb re-analyzed the PCR reads through MiXCR. The sample shows about 56,000 clones, almost 30% of them seen only once. There were no patients who had received any treatment before thyroid surgery. This entry comes from a study of metastatic and nonmetastatic thyroid tumors. Trimming pared 0 bases from V and 0 bases from J, leaving 18 bases between. Germline V gene data show CDR1 as MNHNS and CDR2 as SASEGT. There are 19 residues in the CDR3. The chain has TRBV6-1 and TRBJ2-1; D may be TRBD2 (5 bases). The source of this sequence is a female donor with papillary thyroid cancer or a benign thyroid nodule (not recorded which). Some clones in this sample may be carry-over from other donors' samples. Sequences were obtained from blood. The CDR3, as DNA: TGTGCCAGCAGTGAAGCGCCCCCCGCCTTCCGGGACTCCTACAATGAGCAGTTCTTC. Translated: CASSEAPPAFRDSYNEQFF.